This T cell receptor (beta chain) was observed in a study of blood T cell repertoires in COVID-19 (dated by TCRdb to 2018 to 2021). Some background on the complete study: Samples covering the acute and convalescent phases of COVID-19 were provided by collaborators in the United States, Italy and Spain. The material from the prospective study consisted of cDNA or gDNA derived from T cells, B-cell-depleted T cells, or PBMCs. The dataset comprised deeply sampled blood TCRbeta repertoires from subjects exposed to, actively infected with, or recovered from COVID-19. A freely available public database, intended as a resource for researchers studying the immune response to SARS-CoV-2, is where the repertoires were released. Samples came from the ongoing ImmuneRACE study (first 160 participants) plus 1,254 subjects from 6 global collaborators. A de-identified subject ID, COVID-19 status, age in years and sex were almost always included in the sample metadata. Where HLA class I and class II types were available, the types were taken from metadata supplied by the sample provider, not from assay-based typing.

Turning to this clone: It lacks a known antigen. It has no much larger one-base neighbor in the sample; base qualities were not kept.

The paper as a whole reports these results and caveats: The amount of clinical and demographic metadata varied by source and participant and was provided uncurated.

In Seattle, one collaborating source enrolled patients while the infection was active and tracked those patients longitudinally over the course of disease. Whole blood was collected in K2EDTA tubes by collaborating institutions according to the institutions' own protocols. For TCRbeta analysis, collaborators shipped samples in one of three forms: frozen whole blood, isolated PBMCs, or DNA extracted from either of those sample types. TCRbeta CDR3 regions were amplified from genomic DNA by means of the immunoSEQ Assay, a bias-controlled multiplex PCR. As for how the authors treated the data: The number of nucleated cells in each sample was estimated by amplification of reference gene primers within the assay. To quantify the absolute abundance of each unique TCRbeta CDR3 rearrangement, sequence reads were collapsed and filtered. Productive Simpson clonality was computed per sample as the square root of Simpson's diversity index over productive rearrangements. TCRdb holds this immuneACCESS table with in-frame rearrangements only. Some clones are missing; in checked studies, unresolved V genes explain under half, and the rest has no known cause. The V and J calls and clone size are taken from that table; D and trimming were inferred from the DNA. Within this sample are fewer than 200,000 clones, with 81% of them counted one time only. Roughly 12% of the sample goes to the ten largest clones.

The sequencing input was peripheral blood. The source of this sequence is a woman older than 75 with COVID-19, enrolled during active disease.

CDR3 region: CASSPHVAGGVDTQYF. The nucleotide sequence reads as follows: TGTGCCAGCAGTCCTCACGTAGCGGGAGGTGTAGATACGCAGTATTTT. The rearranged segments are TRBV28 and TRBJ2-3, with TRBD2 identical over 10 junction bases. Here V drops 5 bases and J drops 5 bases, and the junction holds 10 bases not matched to any gene. The CDR3 numbers 16 residues from cysteine through phenylalanine. Solely the CDR3 DNA is kept, with 48 bases framed from the first base. The germline V gene provides CDR1 MDHEN and CDR2 SYDVKM.